The 21 T cell receptor beta chains listed next were all sequenced from one sample in a study of shared clonotypes between healthy human individuals. Using immunoSEQ multiplex PCR, the repertoire was profiled, and TCRdb retains in-frame clones only, with some absent. The data contain roughly 2.6 million clones, just over 90% of them singletons. The material sequenced was naive CD4+ T cells sorted from blood. Indicated subset: CD45RA+ positively selected. These receptors came from a young man in good health.

The chain recombines TRBV5-5 with TRBJ2-6, with unresolved D. The CDR3 length is 13 residues. The V gene's germline CDR1 is SGHKS and CDR2 YYEKEE (reference sequence). V dropped 4 bases and J dropped 4 bases, with 6 bases sitting between them. Written as DNA, the CDR3 is TGTGCCAGCAGCCACCCGGGGGCCAACGTCCTGACTTTC. Encoded protein: CASSHPGANVLTF.

Comments on this clone: Within the sample, other DNA sequences also encode this same CDR3. The chain carries TRBV19 and TRBJ2-5; a weak D match, TRBD2 (6 bases). The length of the CDR3 is 13 residues. Germline V lookup: CDR1 LNHDA, CDR2 SQIVND (reference sequence). V was pared by 4 bases and J by 1 base, with 7 bases between. The CDR3 is CASSNSGQETQYF. CDR3 sequence (DNA): TGTGCCAGTAGTAATAGCGGCCAAGAGACCCAGTACTTC.

In regard to this clone: The sample has other DNA sequences that encode this CDR3 too. The chain links TRBV6-5 to TRBJ1-6; tentative D call: TRBD1 (6 bases). Germline V CDR1 and CDR2: MNHEY, SVGAGI. The CDR3 is made up of 14 amino acids. Trimming shortened V by 0 bases and J by 7 bases, and 7 bases separated the two germline ends. The CDR3 DNA is TGTGCCAGCAGTTACTCGAGGGGGAATTCACCCCTCCACTTT. This translates into CASSYSRGNSPLHF.

V gene TRBV4-1 combines with J gene TRBJ1-6, with 9 bases that match TRBD1. V lost 2 bases and J lost 5; bases outside the gene matches: 4. The CDR3 consists of 16 residues. Germline CDR1 and CDR2: MGHRA and YSYEKL. CDR3 sequence reads: CASSQRTGEHNSPLHF. DNA of the CDR3: TGCGCCAGCAGCCAAAGGACAGGGGAGCATAATTCACCCCTCCACTTT.

The CDR3 nucleotides read TGTGCCAGCAGTCCCGACACCCACCCCTACAATGAGCAGTTCTTC. This translates into CASSPDTHPYNEQFF. The chain recombines TRBV6-6 with TRBJ2-1, with D hard to call. This CDR3 comprises 15 residues. In germline, CDR1 is MNHNY, CDR2 SVGAGI (reference sequence). Trimming took off 5 bases at V and 2 bases at J, with 13 bases between the two ends.

The rearrangement links TRBV19 to TRBJ2-7, with D unresolved. V shed 0 bases and J shed 4 bases, with 16 bases lying between them. This CDR3 is 16 amino acids long. The V gene's germline CDR1 is LNHDA and CDR2 SQIVND (reference sequence). CDR3 DNA sequence: TGTGCCAGTAGTATAGATCTAAAATGGGGTACATACGAGCAGTACTTC. Its translation: CASSIDLKWGTYEQYF.

This chain links TRBV10-3 with TRBJ1-1, with 7 nucleotides matching TRBD1. Germline trimming cut 4 bases from V and 6 bases from J; bases unmatched to any gene: 5. The CDR3 extends over 13 amino acids. CDR1 ENHRY and CDR2 SYGVKD come from the germline V gene. CDR3 bases: TGTGCCATCAGTGCCCTGACAGGGTCTGAAGCTTTCTTT. Protein: CAISALTGSEAFF.

The chain uses TRBV2 and TRBJ2-1, with D hard to call. Trimming stripped 2 bases from V and 3 bases from J, with 8 bases between. The CDR3 contains 14 residues. The V gene's germline CDR1 is SNHLY and CDR2 FYNNEI. The CDR3 bases are TGTGCCAGCAGTGAAAGAGTAAACTACAATGAGCAGTTCTTC. This encodes CASSERVNYNEQFF.

The gene calls are TRBV9 and TRBJ2-2, with D possibly being TRBD1 or TRBD2 (5 bases each). Germline V gene sequence: CDR1 SGDLS, CDR2 YYNGEE. The ends were cut back, 1 base at V and 7 bases at J, with 14 bases in the middle. The CDR3 length is 15 residues. In DNA form, the CDR3 reads TGTGCCAGCAGCGTAACGGGACCTGGGGACGGGGAGCTGTTTTTT. Amino acid sequence: CASSVTGPGDGELFF.

Turning to this clone: A junction boundary mismatches the germline segment, possibly from a read error. V usage is TRBV7-8 and J usage is TRBJ2-7, with D hard to call. Germline lookup yields CDR1 SGHVS and CDR2 FQNEAQ. CDR3 length equals 11 residues. CDR3 residues: CASSTSHEQYF. CDR3 nucleotides: TGTGCCAGCAGCACCTCCCACGAGCAGTACTTC. Filled out from reference TRBV7-8 and TRBJ2-7, the complete variable domain reads GAGVSQSPRYKVAKRGQDVALRCDPISGHVSLFWYQQALGQGPEFLTYFQNEAQLDKSGLPSDRFFAERPEGSVSTLKIQRTQQEDSAVYLCASSTSHEQYFGPGTRLTVT.

Written as DNA, the CDR3 is TGTGCCAGCAGCTTTGGTCTGGGTAGCGGGACACATGAGCAGTTCTTC. This translates into CASSFGLGSGTHEQFF. V usage is TRBV7-2 and J usage is TRBJ2-1; 8 bases line up with TRBD2. Germline CDR1 SGHTA, CDR2 FQGNSA. This CDR3 is 16 amino acids long. V lost 3 bases, J lost 8 bases, and 12 bases stayed unmatched.

V gene TRBV10-2 combines with J gene TRBJ1-1; 8 nucleotides agree with TRBD1. V lost 11 bases, J lost 3 bases, and 5 bases stayed unmatched. CDR1 and CDR2 from the germline V gene are WSHSY and SAAADI. The CDR3 contains 12 residues. DNA of the CDR3: TGCGCCGTCCAGGGGGCATACACTGAAGCTTTCTTT. Its protein is CAVQGAYTEAFF.

J is TRBJ2-4 and V is TRBV11-2; 10 bases match TRBD2. The ends lost 0 bases at V and 5 bases at J; junction bases unmatched: 1. The CDR3 runs 15 residues. From germline, CDR1 is SGHAT and CDR2 FQNNGV. This CDR3 reads CASSLDGLAENIQYF. CDR3 nucleotide sequence: TGTGCCAGCAGCTTAGATGGACTAGCGGAAAACATTCAGTACTTC.

The chain links TRBV6-5 to TRBJ1-1; D unresolved. CDR3 length: 13 amino acids. Germline lookup yields CDR1 MNHEY and CDR2 SVGAGI. With 2 bases removed from V and 3 bases from J, the gap between germline ends came to 7 bases. The CDR3 region is CASSYAGYTEAFF. As DNA, the CDR3 is TGTGCCAGCAGTTACGCGGGCTACACTGAAGCTTTCTTT.

J is TRBJ2-5 and V is TRBV15; TRBD1 agrees at 7 bases. CDR1 and CDR2 (germline): LNHNV, YYDKDF (reference sequence). This CDR3 has 14 residues. V was pared by 3 bases and J by 3 bases, with 4 bases of the junction left unmatched. The CDR3 sequence is CATSSRDREETQYF. CDR3 nucleotide sequence: TGTGCCACCAGCAGCCGGGACAGAGAAGAGACCCAGTACTTC.

The chain combines TRBV5-4 with TRBJ2-1; the D is unclear. The CDR3 loop spans 13 amino acids. Germline V gene data show CDR1 as SGHNT and CDR2 as YYREEE (reference sequence). Trimming cost V 0 bases and J 6 bases, with 7 bases left between them. The CDR3 DNA sequence: TGTGCCAGCAGCTTGGCTTCCCTCAATGAGCAGTTCTTC. It translates to CASSLASLNEQFF.

V gene TRBV27 combines with J gene TRBJ1-6; D remains unclear. The CDR3 totals 14 residues. Trimming removed 8 bases at V and 0 bases at J, with 8 bases between. Looked up from germline, CDR1 is MNHEY and CDR2 is SMNVEV (reference sequence). CDR3: CASASSSYNSPLHF. In nucleotides, the CDR3 is TGTGCCAGCGCAAGCAGCTCCTATAATTCACCCCTCCACTTT.

In the case of this clone: The sample carries other DNA sequences with the same CDR3. This chain uses TRBV30 with TRBJ1-5; D not resolved. From germline, CDR1 is GTSNPN and CDR2 SVGIG (reference sequence). The CDR3 has 15 amino acids. V gave up 0 bases and J gave up 0 bases, with 9 bases separating them. The CDR3 bases are TGTGCCTGGAGTGTAAGCGGATATAGCAATCAGCCCCAGCATTTT. Its protein is CAWSVSGYSNQPQHF.

As to this clone: This sample also contains other DNA sequences that code for the same CDR3. The chain employs TRBV7-3 and TRBJ2-3; weak D call: TRBD2 (6 bases). Germline-derived CDR1 and CDR2 are SGHTA and FQGTGA. Trimming removed 3 bases at V and 0 bases at J, with 10 bases between. The CDR3 extends over 15 amino acids. The CDR3 region is CASSLSGTSTDTQYF. The CDR3 DNA reads TGTGCCAGCAGCTTGAGTGGGACTAGCACAGATACGCAGTATTTT.

The V gene is TRBV19, the J gene TRBJ1-6; TRBD1 aligns across 8 bases. The V gene's germline CDR1 is LNHDA and CDR2 SQIVND (reference sequence). This CDR3 region has 16 residues. Trimming removed 7 bases from V and 5 bases from J; junction bases left unmatched: 10. This CDR3 reads CASKGAGGTDNSPLHF. The CDR3 coding sequence is TGTGCCAGTAAAGGGGCAGGGGGCACGGATAATTCACCCCTCCACTTT.

This clone occurred once. This sequence joins TRBV7-2 and TRBJ1-2; D is uncertain. Looked up from germline, CDR1 is SGHTA and CDR2 is FQGNSA. Trimming stripped 1 base from V and 4 bases from J, with 13 bases between. The CDR3 runs 15 residues. CDR3 protein: CASSLVQYGLYGYTF. The CDR3 bases are TGTGCCAGCAGCTTAGTTCAGTACGGCCTCTATGGCTACACCTTC.